These 23 T cell receptor beta chains were sequenced from one sample in a study of blood T cell repertoires in COVID-19 (dated by TCRdb to between 2020 and 2021). Library construction relied on the immunoSEQ multiplex PCR assay. In TCRdb, the immuneACCESS table is reduced to in-frame sequences with V and J assigned. These tables do not hold every clone; where another copy was compared, an unresolved V gene accounts for under half, and the others remain unexplained. The sample profile shows tens of thousands of clones; roughly nine tenths of them were found once. Approximately 3.7% of the sample is in the top ten clones. The sequenced sample was peripheral blood. These receptors were taken from a man aged 55-75 years with acute or convalescent COVID-19.

V gene TRBV13 combines with J gene TRBJ2-2; 8 bases are shared with TRBD2. The CDR3 is 15 residues long. Losses at the gene ends were 5 bases for V and 3 bases for J; bases not matched to a gene: 5. Germline CDR1 is PRHDT and CDR2 is FYEKMQ (reference sequence). The CDR3: CASSPSGGDTGELFF. The CDR3 DNA follows: TGTGCCAGCAGCCCCAGCGGGGGAGACACCGGGGAGCTGTTTTTT. Full variable domain (remainder filled in from reference TRBV13 and TRBJ2-2): AAGVIQSPRHLIKEKRETATLKCYPIPRHDTVYWYQQGPGQDPQFLISFYEKMQSDKGSIPDRFSAQQFSDYHSELNMSSLELGDSALYFCASSPSGGDTGELFFGEGSRLTVL.

This clone was detected only once. V and J are TRBV19 and TRBJ2-7; D is perhaps TRBD1 (6 bases). This CDR3 is 12 amino acids long. V lost 7 bases to trimming and J lost 4 bases, with 11 bases between them. Germline V CDR1 and CDR2: LNHDA, SQIVND (reference sequence). DNA of the CDR3: TGTGCCAGTATGGACAGTCATTACGAGCAGTACTTC. Encoded protein: CASMDSHYEQYF.

The V gene is TRBV12-3 or TRBV12-4, the J gene TRBJ1-2; weak D call: TRBD1 (5 bases). The V and J ends lost 5 bases and 4 bases respectively, with 8 bases between them. The CDR3 runs to 12 residues. This CDR3 reads CASSPDSYGYTF. The CDR3 DNA reads TGTGCCAGCAGTCCTGACAGCTATGGCTACACCTTC.

The chain couples TRBV3-1 (or the pseudogene TRBV3-2) to TRBJ1-2, with TRBD1 matching over 11 bases. CDR1 LGHDT and CDR2 YNNKEL come from the germline V gene (reference sequence). This CDR3 comprises 18 residues. The J segment lost 6 bases and the V segment lost 4 bases, leaving 16 bases of the junction unmatched. CDR3 sequence reads: CASSRKSLRTGGDHGYTF. The CDR3 bases are TGTGCCAGCAGCCGCAAATCCTTAAGGACAGGGGGCGATCATGGCTACACCTTC.

V and J are TRBV6-5 and TRBJ1-5, with 9 bases lining up with TRBD1. Germline loops: CDR1 MNHEY, CDR2 SVGAGI. The CDR3 extends over 15 amino acids. Unmatched junction bases numbered 9, after V lost 5 bases and J lost 7 bases. The CDR3 spells CASSHAGTGHQPQHF. DNA of the CDR3: TGTGCCAGCAGTCACGCCGGGACAGGGCACCAGCCCCAGCATTTT.

The chain is built from TRBV30 and TRBJ2-7; 11 bases align to TRBD1. With 2 bases clipped from V and 6 bases from J, the junction kept 12 bases outside the gene matches. CDR3 length: 16 amino acids. CDR1 and CDR2 (germline): GTSNPN, SVGIG (reference sequence). The CDR3 nucleotides read TGTGCCTGGAGTCAGACCGGGACAGGGGGAGTAGGCGAGCAGTACTTC. It encodes CAWSQTGTGGVGEQYF. Variable domain in full (rest from reference TRBV30 and TRBJ2-7): SQTIHQWPATLVQPVGSPLSLECTVEGTSNPNLYWYRQAAGRGLQLLFYSVGIGQISSEVPQNLSASRPQDRQFILSSKKLLLSDSGFYLCAWSQTGTGGVGEQYFGPGTRLTVT.

The gene calls are TRBV7-2 and TRBJ1-3; 10 bases align to TRBD1. V dropped 6 bases and J dropped 4; count of bases not matched to a gene: 9. This CDR3 has 16 residues. Looked up from germline, CDR1 is SGHTA and CDR2 is FQGNSA. CDR3 protein: CASRDPGQGSGNTIYF. CDR3 DNA sequence: TGTGCCAGCAGAGACCCGGGACAGGGGTCAGGAAACACCATATATTTT.

This clone was observed a single time. This chain uses TRBV10-2 with TRBJ1-2; maybe TRBD1 (5 bases). The CDR3 is 13 amino acids. Germline lookup yields CDR1 WSHSY and CDR2 SAAADI. Deletions cut 3 bases from V and 6 bases from J, with 11 bases between. The CDR3 nucleotides are TGCGCCAGCAGTGACAGGGAATTTGATGGCTACACCTTC. The encoded protein is CASSDREFDGYTF.

The chain carries TRBV3-1 (or the pseudogene TRBV3-2) and TRBJ2-7, with D possibly matching TRBD2 (5 bases). Trimming took off 1 base at V and 2 bases at J, with 18 bases between the two ends. CDR1 is LGHDT, CDR2 YNNKEL, per germline (reference sequence). This CDR3 is built from 17 residues. CDR3 loop: CASSQAKWRGSAYEQYF. The CDR3 nucleotides are TGTGCCAGCAGCCAAGCGAAGTGGAGAGGGTCAGCCTACGAGCAGTACTTC.

The chain carries TRBV15 and TRBJ2-1; TRBD1 aligns across 9 bases. The ends lost 1 base at V and 6 bases at J; junction bases unmatched: 10. Germline V CDR1 and CDR2: LNHNV, YYDKDF (reference sequence). The CDR3 contains 17 residues. In DNA, the CDR3 is TGTGCCACCAGCAGAGCCCCTACAGGGGGCGCCGGCAATGAGCAGTTCTTC. This gives the protein CATSRAPTGGAGNEQFF.

This sequence joins TRBV4-2 and TRBJ2-5, with 10 bases identical to TRBD2. The germline V gene encodes CDR1 LGHNA and CDR2 YNFKEQ. V gave up 2 bases and J gave up 2 bases; unmatched junction bases: 8. This CDR3 region has 17 residues. The CDR3 sequence: CASSQRIAGGLQETQYF. The CDR3 DNA reads as TGTGCCAGCAGCCAAAGAATAGCGGGAGGTCTACAAGAGACCCAGTACTTC.

The CDR3 coding sequence is TGTGCCAGCAGTCGAACCTCTCGGGGAGATACGCAGTATTTT. Translation gives CASSRTSRGDTQYF. The chain has TRBV2 and TRBJ2-3; the D gene is possibly TRBD2 (5 bases). The CDR3 extends over 14 amino acids. V lost 5 bases to trimming and J lost 5 bases, with 14 bases between them. Germline-derived CDR1 and CDR2 are SNHLY and FYNNEI. Full variable domain (missing parts from reference TRBV2 and TRBJ2-3): EPEVTQTPSHQVTQMGQEVILRCVPISNHLYFYWYRQILGQKVEFLVSFYNNEISEKSEIFDDQFSVERPDGSNFTLKIRSTKLEDSAMYFCASSRTSRGDTQYFGPGTRLTVL.

The V and J genes are TRBV7-9 and TRBJ2-3; 8 nucleotides agree with TRBD2. V was pared by 5 bases and J by 5 bases, with 6 bases of the junction left unmatched. This CDR3 spans 14 amino acids. Germline assignment: CDR1 SEHNR and CDR2 FQNEAQ (reference sequence). The CDR3 DNA sequence: TGTGCCAGCAGCCCGGGACTAGGTCGAGATACGCAGTATTTT. Translation: CASSPGLGRDTQYF.

This chain uses TRBV5-1 with TRBJ2-1; D is perhaps TRBD2 (6 bases). The CDR3 consists of 17 residues. The germline V gene has CDR1 SGHRS and CDR2 YFSETQ. Trimming took 1 base from V and 0 from J, leaving 14 bases between them. CDR3 sequence: CASSLPLGGDSYNEQFF. CDR3 nucleotides: TGCGCCAGCAGCTTGCCCCTTGGCGGGGACTCCTACAATGAGCAGTTCTTC.

The J gene is TRBJ2-7, the V gene TRBV2, with TRBD2 matching over 13 bases. V was clipped by 2 bases and J by 5 bases; unmatched bases: 6. The CDR3 is made up of 16 amino acids. Germline loops: CDR1 SNHLY, CDR2 FYNNEI. CDR3 sequence reads: CASSERGLAGRNEQYV. The CDR3, as DNA: TGTGCCAGCAGTGAACGGGGACTAGCGGGAAGGAACGAGCAGTACGTC.

CDR3 coding DNA: TGTGCCAGTAGTACGAACAGAGCAGAGACCCAGTACTTC. Translation: CASSTNRAETQYF. The chain recombines TRBV19 with TRBJ2-5, with D unresolved. The CDR3 has 13 amino acids. V was trimmed by 4 bases and J by 4 bases, leaving 10 bases between them. From germline, CDR1 is LNHDA and CDR2 SQIVND (reference sequence). Full variable domain (missing parts from reference TRBV19 and TRBJ2-5): DGGITQSPKYLFRKEGQNVTLSCEQNLNHDAMYWYRQDPGQGLRLIYYSQIVNDFQKGDIAEGYSVSREKKESFPLTVTSAQKNPTAFYLCASSTNRAETQYFGPGTRLLVL.

The V and J genes are TRBV6-2 or TRBV6-3 and TRBJ1-2, with TRBD1 matching 7 bases. V lost 2 bases to trimming and J lost 7 bases; unmatched junction nucleotides: 7. Germline-derived CDR1 and CDR2 are MNHEY and SVGEGT. The length of the CDR3 is 14 residues. The CDR3 region is CASSYPTGEGGYTF. The DNA of the CDR3 is TGTGCCAGCAGTTACCCCACAGGGGAAGGTGGCTACACCTTC.

The chain is built from TRBV6-5 and TRBJ1-1, with TRBD1 identical over 8 bases. Germline V gene sequence: CDR1 MNHEY, CDR2 SVGAGI. V trimming: 0 bases; J trimming: 3 bases; junction bases outside the gene matches: 3. The CDR3 is 15 residues long. CDR3 nucleotides: TGTGCCAGCAGTTACTCCTCGACAGGGGACACTGAAGCTTTCTTT. Its protein is CASSYSSTGDTEAFF.

The V gene is TRBV27, the J gene TRBJ1-6; maybe TRBD1 (6 bases). Trimming shortened V by 4 bases and J by 5 bases, and 9 bases separated the two germline ends. The CDR3 has 14 residues. The germline CDR1 and CDR2 sequences are MNHEY and SMNVEV (reference sequence). DNA for the CDR3: TGTGCCAGCAGTTCGGGACAAAATAATTCACCCCTCCACTTT. Translating gives CASSSGQNNSPLHF.

The CDR3 loop reads CASSPASTGELFF. CDR3 DNA: TGTGCCAGCTCACCCGCGTCTACCGGGGAGCTGTTTTTT. This sequence joins TRBV18 and TRBJ2-2, with D unclear. The germline V gene encodes CDR1 KGHSH and CDR2 LQKENI. V was shortened by 3 bases and J by 5 bases, with 7 bases between the two germline ends. This CDR3 is built from 13 residues.

The chain recombines TRBV11-1 with TRBJ2-1, with 7 bases that match TRBD2. Trimming removed 5 bases from V and 6 bases from J; junction bases left unmatched: 7. The CDR3 runs to 14 residues. Germline loops: CDR1 SGHAT, CDR2 FQDESV (reference sequence). The CDR3: CASSTSGNRNEQFF. DNA for the CDR3: TGTGCCAGCAGCACGAGCGGGAACCGCAATGAGCAGTTCTTC.

This clone counts as medium-sized. The DNA for the CDR3 is TGTGCCAGCAGCCGAGAGGGGGACCCGGCTTTCTTT. It codes for CASSREGDPAFF. The chain carries TRBV7-9 and TRBJ1-1; a weak D match, TRBD1 (6 bases). The V gene's germline CDR1 is SEHNR and CDR2 FQNEAQ (reference sequence). Trimming removed 5 bases from V and 11 bases from J, with 15 bases in between. The CDR3 covers 12 residues.

This sequence joins TRBV19 and TRBJ2-2, with D tentatively TRBD1 (6 bases). The V end lost 4 bases, the J end lost 4 bases, and 10 bases lay between the germline ends. Per the germline V gene, CDR1 is LNHDA and CDR2 is SQIVND (reference sequence). This CDR3 contains 14 residues. The CDR3, as DNA: TGTGCCAGTAGTACTCCACAGGGCACCGGGGAGCTGTTTTTT. It specifies CASSTPQGTGELFF. Full variable domain (outside the CDR3, taken from reference TRBV19 and TRBJ2-2): DGGITQSPKYLFRKEGQNVTLSCEQNLNHDAMYWYRQDPGQGLRLIYYSQIVNDFQKGDIAEGYSVSREKKESFPLTVTSAQKNPTAFYLCASSTPQGTGELFFGEGSRLTVL.